The source of this T cell receptor (beta chain) is a study of blood T cell repertoires in COVID-19. Turning to the study itself: Both acute and convalescent COVID-19 samples were obtained from the United States, Italy and Spain. The cDNA or gDNA used as material had been derived from T cells, B-cell-depleted T cells, or PBMCs.

The germline gives CDR1 LNHDA, CDR2 SQIVND (reference sequence). The CDR3 extends over 13 amino acids. Trimming removed 5 bases from V and 11 bases from J; junction bases left unmatched: 9. Per the original data handling: Reference gene primer amplification yielded estimated nucleated cell counts. Generated by immunoSEQ multiplex PCR, the TCRdb table keeps only in-frame clones and is missing some. Clonal size and the V and J genes are those of that table, whereas D and trimming came from the DNA. Among under 40,000 clones listed, 94% were seen once. Material for sequencing was peripheral blood. The clonotype was recovered from a human donor with active COVID-19. The donor label of this sample is uncertain. The chain employs TRBV19 and TRBJ1-1; 9 positions agree with TRBD1. CDR3 nucleotide sequence: TGTGCCAGTAGTTCAACGACAGGGGGTTCGGCTTTCTTT. Residues: CASSSTTGGSAFF.